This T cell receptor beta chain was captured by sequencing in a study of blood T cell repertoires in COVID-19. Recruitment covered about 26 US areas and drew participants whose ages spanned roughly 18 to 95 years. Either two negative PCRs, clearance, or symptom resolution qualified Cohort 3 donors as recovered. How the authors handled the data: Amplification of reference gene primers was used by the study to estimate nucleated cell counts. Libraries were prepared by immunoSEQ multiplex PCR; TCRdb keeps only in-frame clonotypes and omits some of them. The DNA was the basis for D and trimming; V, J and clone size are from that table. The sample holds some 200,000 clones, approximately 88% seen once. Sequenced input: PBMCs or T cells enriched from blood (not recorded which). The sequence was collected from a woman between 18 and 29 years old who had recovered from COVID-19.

The CDR3 loop reads CASSLPGTANTGELFF. The CDR3 nucleotides read TGCGCCAGCAGCTTACCAGGGACAGCCAACACCGGGGAGCTGTTTTTT. This chain connects TRBV5-1 to TRBJ2-2; 7 nucleotides match TRBD1. The CDR3 is 16 amino acids. Trimming removed 2 bases from V and 2 bases from J; junction bases left unmatched: 6. The germline gives CDR1 SGHRS, CDR2 YFSETQ.